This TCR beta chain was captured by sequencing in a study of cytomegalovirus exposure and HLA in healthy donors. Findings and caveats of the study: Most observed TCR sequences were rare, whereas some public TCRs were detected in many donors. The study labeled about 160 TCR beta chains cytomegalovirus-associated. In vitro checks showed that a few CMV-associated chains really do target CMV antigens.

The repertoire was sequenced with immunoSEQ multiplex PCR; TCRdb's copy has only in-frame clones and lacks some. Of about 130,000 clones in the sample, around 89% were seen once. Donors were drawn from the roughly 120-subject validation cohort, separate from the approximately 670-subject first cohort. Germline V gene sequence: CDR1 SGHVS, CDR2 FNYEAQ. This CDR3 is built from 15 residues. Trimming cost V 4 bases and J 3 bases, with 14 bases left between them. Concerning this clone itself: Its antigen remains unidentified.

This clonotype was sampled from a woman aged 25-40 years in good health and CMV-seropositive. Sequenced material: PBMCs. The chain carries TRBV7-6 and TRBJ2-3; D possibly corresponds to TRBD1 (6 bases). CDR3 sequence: CASSSPQGSTDTQYF. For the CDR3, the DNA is TGTGCCAGCAGCTCCCCACAGGGTTCGACAGATACGCAGTATTTT.